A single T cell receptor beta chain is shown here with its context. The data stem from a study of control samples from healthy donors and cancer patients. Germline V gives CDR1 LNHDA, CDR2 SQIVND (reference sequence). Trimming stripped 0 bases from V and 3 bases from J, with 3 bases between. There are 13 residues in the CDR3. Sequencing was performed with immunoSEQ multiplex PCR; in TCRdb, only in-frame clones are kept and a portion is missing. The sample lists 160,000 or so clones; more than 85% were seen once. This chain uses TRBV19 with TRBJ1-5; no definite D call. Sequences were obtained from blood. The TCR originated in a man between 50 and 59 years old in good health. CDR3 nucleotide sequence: TGTGCCAGTAGTATAGAACTCAATCAGCCCCAGCATTTT. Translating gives CASSIELNQPQHF.